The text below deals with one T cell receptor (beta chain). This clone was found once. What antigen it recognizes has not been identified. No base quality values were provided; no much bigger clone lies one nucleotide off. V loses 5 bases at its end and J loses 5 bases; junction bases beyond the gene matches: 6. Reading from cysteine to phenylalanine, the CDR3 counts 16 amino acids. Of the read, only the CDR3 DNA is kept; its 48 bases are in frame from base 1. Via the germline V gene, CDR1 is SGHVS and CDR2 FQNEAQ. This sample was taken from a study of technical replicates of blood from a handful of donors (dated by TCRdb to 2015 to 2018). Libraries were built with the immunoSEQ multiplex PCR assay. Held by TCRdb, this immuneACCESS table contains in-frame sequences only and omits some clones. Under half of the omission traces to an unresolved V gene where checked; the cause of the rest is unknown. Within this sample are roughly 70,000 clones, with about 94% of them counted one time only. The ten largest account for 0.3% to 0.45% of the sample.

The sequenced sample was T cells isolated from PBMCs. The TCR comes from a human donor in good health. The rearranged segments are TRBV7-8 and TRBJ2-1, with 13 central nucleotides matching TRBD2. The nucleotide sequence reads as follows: TGTGCCAGCAGCCTACTAGCGGGAGGGTCTAACAATGAGCAGTTCTTC. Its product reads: CASSLLAGGSNNEQFF.